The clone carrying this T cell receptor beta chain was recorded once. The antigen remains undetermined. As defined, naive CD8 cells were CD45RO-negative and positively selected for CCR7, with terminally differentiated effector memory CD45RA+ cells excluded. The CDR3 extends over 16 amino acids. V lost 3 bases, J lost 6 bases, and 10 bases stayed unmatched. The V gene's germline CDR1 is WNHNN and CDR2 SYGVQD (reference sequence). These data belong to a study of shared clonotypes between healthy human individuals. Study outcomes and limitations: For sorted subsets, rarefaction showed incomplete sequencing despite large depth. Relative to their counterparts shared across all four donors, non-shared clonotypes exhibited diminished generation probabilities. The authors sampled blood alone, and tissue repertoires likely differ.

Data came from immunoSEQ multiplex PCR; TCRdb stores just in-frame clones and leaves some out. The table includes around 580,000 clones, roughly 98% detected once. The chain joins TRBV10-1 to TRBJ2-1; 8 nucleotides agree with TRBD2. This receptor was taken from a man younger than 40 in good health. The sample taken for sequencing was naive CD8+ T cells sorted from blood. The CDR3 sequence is CASSDSGGPLINEQFF. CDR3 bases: TGCGCCAGCAGTGATTCGGGAGGGCCATTGATCAATGAGCAGTTCTTC.